This T cell receptor beta chain was found in a study of T cells in Graves' hyperthyroidism and ophthalmopathy. Study-level background: It was at initial diagnosis, before any treatment, that peripheral blood was collected. Findings and limits, study-wide: Clonotypes that were expanded in thyroid above 0.001 mostly appeared in blood too. Through a model of 13 V-J features, ophthalmopathy was separated from stable hyperthyroidism.

PBMCs were sourced from less than 13 ml fresh peripheral blood. The germline V and J ends were trimmed by 1 base and 5 bases, with 14 bases remaining between them. Germline CDR1 and CDR2: DFQATT and SNEGSKA (reference sequence). The CDR3 loop spans 14 amino acids. There are many counts of this clonotype. Its antigen is not identified. There were TCR beta CDR3 regions amplified from RNA transcripts. Initially, a first-round RT-PCR of the TCR CDR3 employed the HTBI primer set. TCRdb re-called the multiplex PCR reads with MiXCR, one entry per CDR3 protein. The sample includes around 600,000 distinct CDR3 sequences, about 14% of them seen just once.

Sequenced: blood. The TCR originated in a woman aged 45-65 years with Graves' ophthalmopathy. This sequence joins TRBV20-1 and TRBJ1-1; a possible D gene is TRBD1 (5 bases). In DNA form, the CDR3 reads TGCAGTGCTAGAGTGGCAGGGTCTAATACTGAAGCTTTCTTT. Protein product: CSARVAGSNTEAFF.